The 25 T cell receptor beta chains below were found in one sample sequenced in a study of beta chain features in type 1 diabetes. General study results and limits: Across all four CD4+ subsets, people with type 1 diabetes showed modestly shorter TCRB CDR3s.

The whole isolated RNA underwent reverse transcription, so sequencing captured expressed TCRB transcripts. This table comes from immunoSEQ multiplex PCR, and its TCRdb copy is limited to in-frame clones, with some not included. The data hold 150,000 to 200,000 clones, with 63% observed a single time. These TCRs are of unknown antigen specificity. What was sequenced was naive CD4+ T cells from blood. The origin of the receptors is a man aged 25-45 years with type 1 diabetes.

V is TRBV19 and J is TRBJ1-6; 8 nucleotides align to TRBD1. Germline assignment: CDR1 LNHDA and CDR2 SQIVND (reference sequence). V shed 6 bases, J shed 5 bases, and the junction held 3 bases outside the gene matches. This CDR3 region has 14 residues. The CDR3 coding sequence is TGTGCCAGTAGCGGGACAGGCAATAATTCACCCCTCCACTTT. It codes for CASSGTGNNSPLHF.

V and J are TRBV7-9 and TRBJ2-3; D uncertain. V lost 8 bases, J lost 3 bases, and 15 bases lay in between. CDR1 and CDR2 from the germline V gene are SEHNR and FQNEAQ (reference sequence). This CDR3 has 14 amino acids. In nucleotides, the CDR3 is TGTGCCAGCCGTGCAGAATGGTTAACAGATACGCAGTATTTT. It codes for CASRAEWLTDTQYF.

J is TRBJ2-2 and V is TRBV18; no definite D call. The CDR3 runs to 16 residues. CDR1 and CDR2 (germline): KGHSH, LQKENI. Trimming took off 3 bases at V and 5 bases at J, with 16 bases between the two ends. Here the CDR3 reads CASSPIVEDGTGELFF. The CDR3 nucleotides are TGTGCCAGCTCACCTATCGTCGAAGACGGGACCGGGGAGCTGTTTTTT.

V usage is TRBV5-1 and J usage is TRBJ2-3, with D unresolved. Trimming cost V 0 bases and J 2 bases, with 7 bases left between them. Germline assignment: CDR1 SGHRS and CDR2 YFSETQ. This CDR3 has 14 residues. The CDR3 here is CASSLGSYTDTQYF. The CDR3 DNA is TGCGCCAGCAGCTTGGGTTCGTACACAGATACGCAGTATTTT.

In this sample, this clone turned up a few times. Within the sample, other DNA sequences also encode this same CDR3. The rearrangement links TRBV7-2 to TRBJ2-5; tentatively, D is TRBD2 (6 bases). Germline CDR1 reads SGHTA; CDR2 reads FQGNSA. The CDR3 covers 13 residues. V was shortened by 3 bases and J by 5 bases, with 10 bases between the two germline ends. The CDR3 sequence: CASSFAGGETQYF. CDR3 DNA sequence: TGTGCCAGCAGCTTCGCTGGGGGGGAGACCCAGTACTTC.

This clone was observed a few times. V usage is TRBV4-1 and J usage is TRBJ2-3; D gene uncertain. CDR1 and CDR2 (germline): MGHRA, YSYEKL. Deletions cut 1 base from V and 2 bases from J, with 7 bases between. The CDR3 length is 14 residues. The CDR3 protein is CASSQADTTDTQYF. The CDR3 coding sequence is TGCGCCAGCAGCCAAGCGGATACCACAGATACGCAGTATTTT.

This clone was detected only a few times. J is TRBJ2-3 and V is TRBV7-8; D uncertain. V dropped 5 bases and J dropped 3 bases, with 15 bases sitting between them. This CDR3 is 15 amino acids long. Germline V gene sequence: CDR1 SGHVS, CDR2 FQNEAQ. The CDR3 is CASSTDPGMTDTQYF. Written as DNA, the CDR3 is TGTGCCAGCAGCACGGACCCAGGAATGACAGATACGCAGTATTTT.

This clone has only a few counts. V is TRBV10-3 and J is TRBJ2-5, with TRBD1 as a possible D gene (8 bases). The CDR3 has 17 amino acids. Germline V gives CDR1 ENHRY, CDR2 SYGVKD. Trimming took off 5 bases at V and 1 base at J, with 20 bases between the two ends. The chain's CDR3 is CAISLGRGQATQETQYF. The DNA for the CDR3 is TGTGCCATCAGTCTGGGGAGGGGACAGGCGACCCAAGAGACCCAGTACTTC.

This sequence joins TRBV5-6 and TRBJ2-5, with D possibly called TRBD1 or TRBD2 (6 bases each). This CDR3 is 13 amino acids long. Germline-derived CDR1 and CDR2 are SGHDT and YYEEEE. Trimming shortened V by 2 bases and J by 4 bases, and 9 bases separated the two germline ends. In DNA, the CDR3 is TGTGCCAGCAGCTTTTCGGGGGCAGAGACCCAGTACTTC. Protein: CASSFSGAETQYF.

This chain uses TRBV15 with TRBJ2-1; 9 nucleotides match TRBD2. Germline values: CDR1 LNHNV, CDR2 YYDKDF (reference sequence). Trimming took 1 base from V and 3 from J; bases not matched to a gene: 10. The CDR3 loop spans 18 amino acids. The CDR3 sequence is CATSRAPRGTSRYNEQFF. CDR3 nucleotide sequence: TGTGCCACCAGCAGAGCACCACGCGGGACTAGCCGCTACAATGAGCAGTTCTTC.

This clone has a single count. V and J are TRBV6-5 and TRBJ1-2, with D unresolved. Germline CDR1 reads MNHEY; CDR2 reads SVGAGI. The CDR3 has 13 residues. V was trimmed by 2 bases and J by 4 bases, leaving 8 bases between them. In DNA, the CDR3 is TGTGCCAGCAGTTACGACATACTCTATGGCTACACCTTC. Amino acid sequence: CASSYDILYGYTF.

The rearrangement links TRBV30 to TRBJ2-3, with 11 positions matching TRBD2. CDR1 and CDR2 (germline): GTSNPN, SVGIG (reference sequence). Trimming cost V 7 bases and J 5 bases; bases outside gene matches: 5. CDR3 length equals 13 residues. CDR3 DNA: TGTGCCTCAGGGACTAGCGGCAAAGATACGCAGTATTTT. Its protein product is CASGTSGKDTQYF.

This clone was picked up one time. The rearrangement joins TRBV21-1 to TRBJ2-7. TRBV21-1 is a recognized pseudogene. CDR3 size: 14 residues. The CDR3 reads CASTTGPSSYEQYF. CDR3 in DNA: TGTGCCAGCACTACCGGACCGTCCTCCTACGAGCAGTACTTC.

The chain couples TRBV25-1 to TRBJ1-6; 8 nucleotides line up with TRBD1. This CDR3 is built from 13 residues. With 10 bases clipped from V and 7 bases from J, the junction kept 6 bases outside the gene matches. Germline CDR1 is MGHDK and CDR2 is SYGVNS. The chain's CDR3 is CATRTGTNSPLHF. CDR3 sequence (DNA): TGTGCCACCCGGACAGGGACGAATTCACCCCTCCACTTT.

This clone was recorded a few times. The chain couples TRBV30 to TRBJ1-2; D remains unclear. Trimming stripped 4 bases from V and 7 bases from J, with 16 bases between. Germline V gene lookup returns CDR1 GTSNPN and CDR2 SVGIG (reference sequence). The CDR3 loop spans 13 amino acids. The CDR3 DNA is TGTGCCTGGACACGCCATGTAGAGGGTGGCTACACCTTC. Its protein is CAWTRHVEGGYTF.

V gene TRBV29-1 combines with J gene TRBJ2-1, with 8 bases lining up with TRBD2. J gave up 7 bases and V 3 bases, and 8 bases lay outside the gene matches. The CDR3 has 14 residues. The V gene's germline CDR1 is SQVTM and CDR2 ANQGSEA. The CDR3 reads CSVDRAGASNEQFF. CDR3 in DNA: TGCAGCGTTGACAGAGCGGGGGCTTCAAATGAGCAGTTCTTC.

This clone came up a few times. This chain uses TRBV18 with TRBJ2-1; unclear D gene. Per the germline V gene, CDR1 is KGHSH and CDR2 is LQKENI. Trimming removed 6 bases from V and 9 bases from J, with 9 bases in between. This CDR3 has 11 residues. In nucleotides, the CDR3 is TGTGCCAGCTCCCAAGGGTTTGAGCAGTTCTTC. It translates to CASSQGFEQFF.

CDR3 in DNA: TGTGCCAGCAGGGAGTTACAGAAGAACAATGAGCAGTTCTTC. Translating it yields CASRELQKNNEQFF. The genes are TRBV2 and TRBJ2-1; D uncertain. V lost 6 bases, J lost 5 bases, and 14 bases lay in between. Per the germline V gene, CDR1 is SNHLY and CDR2 is FYNNEI. The CDR3 covers 14 residues.

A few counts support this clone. CDR3: CSVELADNEQFF. CDR3 bases: TGCAGCGTTGAGCTAGCGGACAATGAGCAGTTCTTC. This rearrangement joins TRBV29-1 to TRBJ2-1, with 7 bases matching TRBD2. CDR1 is SQVTM, CDR2 ANQGSEA, per germline. V shed 3 bases and J 5 bases; nucleotides not matched to a gene: 1. The length of the CDR3 is 12 residues.

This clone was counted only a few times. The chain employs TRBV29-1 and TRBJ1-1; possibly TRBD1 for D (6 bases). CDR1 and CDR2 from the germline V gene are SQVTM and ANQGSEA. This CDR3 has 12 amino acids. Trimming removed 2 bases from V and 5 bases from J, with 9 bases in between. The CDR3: CSVEQGWTEAFF. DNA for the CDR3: TGCAGCGTTGAACAGGGGTGGACTGAAGCTTTCTTT. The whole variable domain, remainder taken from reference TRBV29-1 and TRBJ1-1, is SAVISQKPSRDICQRGTSLTIQCQVDSQVTMMFWYRQQPGQSLTLIATANQGSEATYESGFVIDKFPISRPNLTFSTLTVSNMSPEDSSIYLCSVEQGWTEAFFGQGTRLTVV.

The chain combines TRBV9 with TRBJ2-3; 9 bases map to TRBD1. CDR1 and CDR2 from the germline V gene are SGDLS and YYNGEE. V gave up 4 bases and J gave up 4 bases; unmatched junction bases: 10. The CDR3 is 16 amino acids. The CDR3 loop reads CASSTAGTGIADTQYF. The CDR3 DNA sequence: TGTGCCAGCAGCACTGCCGGGACAGGGATAGCAGATACGCAGTATTTT.

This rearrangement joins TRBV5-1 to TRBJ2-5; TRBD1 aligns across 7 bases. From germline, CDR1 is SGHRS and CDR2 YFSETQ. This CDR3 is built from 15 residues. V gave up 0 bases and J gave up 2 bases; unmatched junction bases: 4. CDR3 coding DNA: TGCGCCAGCAGCTTGGCCGGGACAGTACAAGAGACCCAGTACTTC. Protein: CASSLAGTVQETQYF.

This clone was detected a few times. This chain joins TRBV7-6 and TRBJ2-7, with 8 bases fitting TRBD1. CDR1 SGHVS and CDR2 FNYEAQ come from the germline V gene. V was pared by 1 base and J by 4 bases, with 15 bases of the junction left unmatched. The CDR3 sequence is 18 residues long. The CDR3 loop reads CASSLGRVRGQDPYEQYF. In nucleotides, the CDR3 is TGTGCCAGCAGCTTAGGTCGGGTGCGGGGACAGGACCCATACGAGCAGTACTTC.

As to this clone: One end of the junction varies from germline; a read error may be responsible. As DNA, the CDR3 is TGTGCCAGCAGGAGGCTGGACAGGGCCTTGAAATTC. Translating it yields CASRRLDRALKF. This sequence joins TRBV6-5 and TRBJ2-4; 8 bases agree with TRBD1. This CDR3 region has 12 residues. In germline, CDR1 is MNHEY, CDR2 SVGAGI.

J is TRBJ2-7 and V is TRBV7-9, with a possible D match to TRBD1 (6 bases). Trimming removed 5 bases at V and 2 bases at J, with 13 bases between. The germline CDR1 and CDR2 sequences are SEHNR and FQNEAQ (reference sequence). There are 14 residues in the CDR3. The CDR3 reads CASSLTDRTYEQYF. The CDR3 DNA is TGTGCCAGCAGCCTAACGGACAGAACCTACGAGCAGTACTTC.